This entry lists 4 T cell receptor beta chains sequenced from one sample in a study of cytomegalovirus exposure and HLA in healthy donors. The PCR contained 60 Vbeta and 13 Jbeta primers. The repertoire was sequenced with immunoSEQ multiplex PCR; TCRdb's copy has only in-frame clones and lacks some. The data contain 200,000 or so clones, roughly 80% of them seen just once; the ten biggest clones take up 0.2% to 0.25%. Sequencing input: PBMCs. Receptors originate from a girl aged 2 to 9 in good health and CMV-seronegative.

The chain recombines TRBV7-7 with TRBJ2-3, with a tentative D call TRBD2 (6 bases). Germline V gene data show CDR1 as SSHAT and CDR2 as FNYEAQ (reference sequence). The CDR3 sequence is 13 residues long. The V end lost 5 bases, the J end lost 5 bases, and 11 bases lay between the germline ends. CDR3 nucleotide sequence: TGTGCCAGCAGCCTATGGGGAGGAGATACGCAGTATTTT. This codes for CASSLWGGDTQYF.

The genes are TRBV9 and TRBJ2-2; no reliable D call. The CDR3 sequence is 13 residues long. Germline V CDR1 and CDR2: SGDLS, YYNGEE. The V and J ends lost 5 bases and 5 bases respectively, with 10 bases between them. CDR3 region: CASRIGVTGELFF. As DNA, the CDR3 is TGTGCCAGCAGGATCGGAGTGACCGGGGAGCTGTTTTTT.

This clone was found once. This rearrangement joins TRBV27 to TRBJ2-3; 12 bases line up with TRBD2. The J segment lost 3 bases and the V segment lost 4 bases, leaving 5 bases of the junction unmatched. The length of the CDR3 is 16 residues. Germline V gives CDR1 MNHEY, CDR2 SMNVEV (reference sequence). Here the CDR3 reads CASSSRTSGVTDTQYF. CDR3 bases: TGTGCCAGCAGTTCCCGGACTAGCGGGGTTACAGATACGCAGTATTTT.

DNA for the CDR3: TGCGCCAGCAGCTCAACAATGCCGGGGACTGAAGCTTTCTTT. As protein: CASSSTMPGTEAFF. This rearrangement joins TRBV5-1 to TRBJ1-1, with D uncertain. CDR1 and CDR2 (germline): SGHRS, YFSETQ. The CDR3 length is 14 residues. V was trimmed by 3 bases and J by 5 bases, leaving 14 bases between them. Filled out from reference TRBV5-1 and TRBJ1-1, the complete variable domain reads KAGVTQTPRYLIKTRGQQVTLSCSPISGHRSVSWYQQTPGQGLQFLFEYFSETQRNKGNFPGRFSGRQFSNSRSEMNVSTLELGDSALYLCASSSTMPGTEAFFGQGTRLTVV.